The sequence of this TCR beta chain was determined in a study of cytomegalovirus exposure and HLA in healthy donors. Overall study: The Caucasian-associated ancestry cluster contained 81% of the approximately 410 genotyped donors. Study conclusions and caveats: Productive status was seen about 87% or about 30% of the time for most TCR beta V segments in an earlier analysis. A missense variant in DCLRE1C was later tied to TCR beta V- and J-gene trimming.

After removal of 8 bases from V and 7 bases from J, the junction contained 12 bases not matched to a gene. The CDR3 spans 14 residues. Per the germline V gene, CDR1 is GTSNPN and CDR2 is SVGIG (reference sequence). Concerning this clone: Its matching antigen is unknown.

The study ran its PCR with 60 Vbeta and 13 Jbeta primers. Clones were sequenced by immunoSEQ multiplex PCR, and TCRdb holds only the in-frame ones, with some missing. The sample consists of some 160,000 clones, approximately 88% of them appearing once. The source is a woman between 18 and 29 years old in good health and CMV-seronegative. The chain joins TRBV30 to TRBJ2-1; 9 bases agree with TRBD2. Specimen: PBMCs. CDR3 loop: CARRRASGVNEQFF. CDR3 DNA sequence: TGTGCCCGCCGGAGGGCTAGCGGGGTTAATGAGCAGTTCTTC.